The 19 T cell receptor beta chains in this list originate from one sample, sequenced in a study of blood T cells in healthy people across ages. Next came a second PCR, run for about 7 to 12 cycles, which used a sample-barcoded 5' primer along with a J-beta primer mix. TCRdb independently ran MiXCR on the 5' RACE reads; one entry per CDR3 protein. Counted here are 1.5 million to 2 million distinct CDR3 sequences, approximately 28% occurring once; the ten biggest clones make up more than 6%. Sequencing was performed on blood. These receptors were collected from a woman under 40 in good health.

CDR3 coding DNA: TGTGCCACTCGCCTTAGGGGAGGCCAGCCCCAGCATTTT. The encoded protein is CATRLRGGQPQHF. This rearrangement joins TRBV24-1 to TRBJ1-5; a weak D match, TRBD1 (5 bases). V was clipped by 10 bases and J by 7 bases, with 16 bases between them. The CDR3 loop spans 13 amino acids. Germline assignment: CDR1 KGHDR and CDR2 SFDVKD.

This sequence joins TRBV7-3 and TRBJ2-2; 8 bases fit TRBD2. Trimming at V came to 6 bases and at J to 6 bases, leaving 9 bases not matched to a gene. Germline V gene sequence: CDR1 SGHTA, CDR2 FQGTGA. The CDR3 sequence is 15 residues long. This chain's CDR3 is CASSPGGGRPGELFF. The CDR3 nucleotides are TGTGCCAGCAGTCCCGGGGGGGGCCGGCCCGGGGAGCTGTTTTTT. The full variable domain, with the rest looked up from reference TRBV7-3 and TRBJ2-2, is GAGVSQTPSNKVTEKGKYVELRCDPISGHTALYWYRQSLGQGPEFLIYFQGTGAADDSGLPNDRFFAVRPEGSVSTLKIQRTERGDSAVYLCASSPGGGRPGELFFGEGSRLTVL.

The CDR3 DNA reads as TGTGCCAGCAGTTCGGACAGGGTTTGGCAGCCCCAGCATTTT. It is translated as CASSSDRVWQPQHF. The chain couples TRBV6-5 to TRBJ1-5; TRBD1 agrees at 8 bases. The junction had 6 bases not matched to a gene; V was cut back by 4 bases and J by 7 bases. The CDR3 has 14 amino acids. The germline CDR1 and CDR2 sequences are MNHEY and SVGAGI.

The CDR3 loop is CASSLRINHEQFF. The CDR3 DNA reads TGTGCCAGCAGCTTAAGGATAAACCATGAGCAGTTCTTC. The chain employs TRBV7-9 and TRBJ2-1; no reliable D call. This CDR3 has 13 residues. The V gene lost 2 bases and the J gene lost 8 bases, with 10 bases spanning the gap. The germline CDR1 and CDR2 sequences are SEHNR and FQNEAQ (reference sequence).

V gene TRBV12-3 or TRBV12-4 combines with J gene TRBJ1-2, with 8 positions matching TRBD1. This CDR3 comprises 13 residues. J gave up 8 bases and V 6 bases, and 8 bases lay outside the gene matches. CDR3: CASRAGTGYGYTF. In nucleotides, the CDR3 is TGTGCCAGCAGAGCCGGGACAGGTTACGGCTACACCTTC.

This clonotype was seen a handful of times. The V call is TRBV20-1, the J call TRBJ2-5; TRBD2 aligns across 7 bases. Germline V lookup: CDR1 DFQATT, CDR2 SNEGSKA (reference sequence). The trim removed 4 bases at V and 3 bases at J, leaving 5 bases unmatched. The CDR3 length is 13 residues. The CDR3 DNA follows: TGCAGTGCTATATTTCTAGCGGAAGAGACCCAGTACTTC. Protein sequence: CSAIFLAEETQYF.

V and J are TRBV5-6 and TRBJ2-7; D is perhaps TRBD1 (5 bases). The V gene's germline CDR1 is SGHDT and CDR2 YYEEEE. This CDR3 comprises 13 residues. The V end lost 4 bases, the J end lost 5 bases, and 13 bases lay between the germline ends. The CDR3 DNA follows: TGTGCCAGCAGCCCCAGGGTAAGGGACGAGCAGTACTTC. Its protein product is CASSPRVRDEQYF.

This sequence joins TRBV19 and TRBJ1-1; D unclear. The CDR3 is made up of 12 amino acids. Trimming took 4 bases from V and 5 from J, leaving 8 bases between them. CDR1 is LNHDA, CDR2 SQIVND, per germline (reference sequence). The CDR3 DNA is TGTGCCAGTAGTAACCAGTTTACTGAAGCTTTCTTT. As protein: CASSNQFTEAFF.

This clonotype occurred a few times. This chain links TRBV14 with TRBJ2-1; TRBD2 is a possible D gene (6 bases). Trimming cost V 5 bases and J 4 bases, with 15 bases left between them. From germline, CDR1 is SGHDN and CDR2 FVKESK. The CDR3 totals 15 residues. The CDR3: CASSFGSSGYNEQFF. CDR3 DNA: TGTGCCAGCAGCTTCGGGAGCTCGGGATACAATGAGCAGTTCTTC.

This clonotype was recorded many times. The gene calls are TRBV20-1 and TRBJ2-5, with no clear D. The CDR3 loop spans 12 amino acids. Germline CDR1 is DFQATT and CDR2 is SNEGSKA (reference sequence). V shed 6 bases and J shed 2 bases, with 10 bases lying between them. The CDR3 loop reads CSANTDQETQYF. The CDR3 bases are TGCAGTGCAAATACAGATCAAGAGACCCAGTACTTC.

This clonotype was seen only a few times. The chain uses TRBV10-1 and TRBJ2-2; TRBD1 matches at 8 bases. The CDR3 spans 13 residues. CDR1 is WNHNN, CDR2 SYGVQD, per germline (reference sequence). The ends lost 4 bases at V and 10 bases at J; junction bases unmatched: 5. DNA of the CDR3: TGCGCCAGCAGTGGGACAGGGTCCGAGGAGCTGTTTTTT. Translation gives CASSGTGSEELFF.

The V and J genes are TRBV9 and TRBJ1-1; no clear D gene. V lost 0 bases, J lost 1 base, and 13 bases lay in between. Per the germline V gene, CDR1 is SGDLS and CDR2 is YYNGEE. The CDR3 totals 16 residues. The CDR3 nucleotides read TGTGCCAGCAGCGTAGCTGGGGAAGGGTCGAACACTGAAGCTTTCTTT. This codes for CASSVAGEGSNTEAFF.

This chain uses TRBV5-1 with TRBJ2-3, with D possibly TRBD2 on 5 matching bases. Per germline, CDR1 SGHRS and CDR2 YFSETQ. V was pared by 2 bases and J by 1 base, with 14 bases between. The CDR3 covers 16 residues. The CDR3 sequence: CASSFGDYFGTDTQYF. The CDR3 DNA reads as TGCGCCAGCAGCTTTGGAGACTACTTCGGCACAGATACGCAGTATTTT.

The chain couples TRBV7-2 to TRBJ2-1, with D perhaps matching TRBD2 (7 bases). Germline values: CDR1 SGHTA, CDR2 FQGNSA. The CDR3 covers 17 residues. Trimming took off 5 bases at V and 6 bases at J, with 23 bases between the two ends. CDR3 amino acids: CASSPSSSGGGGNEQFF. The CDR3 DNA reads TGTGCCAGCAGCCCCAGTTCTAGCGGTGGAGGGGGCAATGAGCAGTTCTTC.

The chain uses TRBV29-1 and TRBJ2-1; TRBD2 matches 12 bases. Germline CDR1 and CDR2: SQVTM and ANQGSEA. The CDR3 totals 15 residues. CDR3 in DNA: TGCAGTGTGGGAACTCCTAGCGGGGGGGCCAATGAGCAGTTCTTC. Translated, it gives CSVGTPSGGANEQFF.

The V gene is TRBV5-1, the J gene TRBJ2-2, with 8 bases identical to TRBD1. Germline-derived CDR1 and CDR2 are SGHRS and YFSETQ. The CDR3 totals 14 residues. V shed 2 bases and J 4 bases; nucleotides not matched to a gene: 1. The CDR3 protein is CASSFDRGTGELFF. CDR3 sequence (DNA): TGCGCCAGCAGCTTTGACAGGGGCACCGGGGAGCTGTTTTTT. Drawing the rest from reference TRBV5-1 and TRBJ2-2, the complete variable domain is KAGVTQTPRYLIKTRGQQVTLSCSPISGHRSVSWYQQTPGQGLQFLFEYFSETQRNKGNFPGRFSGRQFSNSRSEMNVSTLELGDSALYLCASSFDRGTGELFFGEGSRLTVL.

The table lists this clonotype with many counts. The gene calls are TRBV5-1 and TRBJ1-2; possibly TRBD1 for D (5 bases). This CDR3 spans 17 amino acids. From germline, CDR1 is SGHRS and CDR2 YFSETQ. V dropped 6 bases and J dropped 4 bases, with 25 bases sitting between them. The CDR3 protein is CASTPEPGRQTLYGYTF. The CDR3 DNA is TGCGCCAGCACTCCTGAACCAGGGCGGCAAACTCTCTATGGCTACACCTTC.

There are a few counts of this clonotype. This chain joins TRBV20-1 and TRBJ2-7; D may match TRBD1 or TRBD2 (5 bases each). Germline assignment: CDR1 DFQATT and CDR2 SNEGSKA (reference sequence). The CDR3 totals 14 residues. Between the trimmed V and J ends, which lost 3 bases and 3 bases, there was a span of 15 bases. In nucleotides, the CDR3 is TGCAGTGCTAGGTACGGGACCTCACGCTACGAGCAGTACTTC. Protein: CSARYGTSRYEQYF.

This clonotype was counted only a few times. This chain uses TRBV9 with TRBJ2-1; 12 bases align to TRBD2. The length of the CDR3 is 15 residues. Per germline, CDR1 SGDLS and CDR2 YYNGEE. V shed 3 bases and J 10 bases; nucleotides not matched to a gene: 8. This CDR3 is CASSAPGLAGHEQFF. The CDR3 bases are TGTGCCAGCAGCGCACCGGGACTAGCGGGTCACGAGCAGTTCTTC.